What follows are 28 T cell receptor beta chains derived from one specimen sequenced in a study of T cells expressing NK-cell markers. TCRdb re-called the 5' RACE reads; one entry per CDR3 protein, DNA not given. This table lists some 460,000 distinct CDR3 sequences. Source material: blood T cells: a sorted CD56 or NKG2C T cell subset, CD4+ or CD8+ T cells, or bulk PBMC T cells (not recorded which). The receptor source for this set is a woman in her forties or fifties in good health.

The chain uses TRBV14 and TRBJ1-5. CDR1 SGHDN and CDR2 FVKESK come from the germline V gene. The CDR3 covers 16 residues. The CDR3 sequence: CASSPGEGPSNQPQHF.

This sequence joins TRBV24-1 and TRBJ2-2; TCRdb's D call, TRBD1, is unchecked because there is no DNA. The CDR3 totals 18 residues. Germline V gene lookup returns CDR1 KGHDR and CDR2 SFDVKD. The CDR3 loop is CATSDSSTGIPNTGELFF.

This sequence joins TRBV6-1 and TRBJ1-4. Germline loops: CDR1 MNHNS, CDR2 SASEGT. The CDR3 totals 16 residues. This CDR3 is CASTKGPASPNEKLFF.

The gene calls are TRBV24-1 and TRBJ2-3. The CDR3 runs to 13 residues. The germline V gene has CDR1 KGHDR and CDR2 SFDVKD. The CDR3 is CATSAWDTHTQYF.

CDR3: CASGRMLNTQYF. V usage is TRBV12-5 and J usage is TRBJ2-3. Germline CDR1 and CDR2: LGHNT and FRNRAP. The CDR3 spans 12 residues.

V usage is TRBV3-1 and J usage is TRBJ2-3; TCRdb reports TRBD1, a call that lacks DNA to check it against. The length of the CDR3 is 13 residues. From germline, CDR1 is LGHDT and CDR2 YNNKEL (reference sequence). The CDR3 region is CASSQRGVDTQYF.

This chain links TRBV6-2 or TRBV6-3 with TRBJ2-7; as DNA is missing, the TRBD2 call by TCRdb cannot be tested. The CDR3 loop spans 15 amino acids. Germline V gene sequence: CDR1 MNHEY, CDR2 SVGEGT. The CDR3 sequence is CASSYSTSGRRIQYF.

V and J are TRBV15 and TRBJ1-3; TCRdb indicates TRBD1, and absent DNA this call remains unverified. CDR1 and CDR2 from the germline V gene are LNHNV and YYDKDF (reference sequence). This CDR3 spans 13 amino acids. This chain's CDR3 is CATSTGQGITIYF. The whole variable domain, remainder taken from reference TRBV15 and TRBJ1-3, is DAMVIQNPRYQVTQFGKPVTLSCSQTLNHNVMYWYQQKSSQAPKLLFHYYDKDFNNEADTPDNFQSRRPNTSFCFLDIRSPGLGDTAMYLCATSTGQGITIYFGEGSWLTVV.

The rearrangement links TRBV9 to TRBJ2-7; absent DNA, TCRdb's TRBD1 call cannot be checked. Per germline, CDR1 SGDLS and CDR2 YYNGEE. The CDR3 extends over 14 amino acids. CDR3 sequence reads: CASSVGGGPYEQYF.

The chain is built from TRBV2 and TRBJ2-2; as DNA is missing, the TRBD2 call by TCRdb cannot be tested. Per germline, CDR1 SNHLY and CDR2 FYNNEI. The CDR3 sequence is 18 residues long. CDR3 region: CASSDIGTSGKGTGELFF.

The rearrangement links TRBV12-3 or TRBV12-4 to TRBJ2-3; there is no DNA to check the TCRdb D call of TRBD2. This CDR3 is built from 18 residues. CDR3 region: CASRPRVGQREGTDTQYF.

The V and J genes are TRBV5-1 and TRBJ2-5; the TRBD2 assignment by TCRdb is unverifiable without DNA. This CDR3 region has 16 residues. The germline V gene has CDR1 SGHRS and CDR2 YFSETQ. The CDR3 here is CASSGTSGGPLQTQYF. Complete variable domain (other parts from reference TRBV5-1 and TRBJ2-5): KAGVTQTPRYLIKTRGQQVTLSCSPISGHRSVSWYQQTPGQGLQFLFEYFSETQRNKGNFPGRFSGRQFSNSRSEMNVSTLELGDSALYLCASSGTSGGPLQTQYFGPGTRLLVL.

The chain has TRBV6-6 and TRBJ2-1; TCRdb reports TRBD2, a call that lacks DNA to check it against. Germline V gene lookup returns CDR1 MNHNY and CDR2 SVGAGI (reference sequence). This CDR3 comprises 15 residues. The CDR3 loop is CASSYGTSGSREQFF.

The V and J genes are TRBV5-6 and TRBJ2-1; there is no DNA to check the TCRdb D call of TRBD1. The CDR3 totals 13 residues. Germline CDR1 SGHDT, CDR2 YYEEEE. The CDR3 sequence: CASSLTDSDEQFF.

This chain uses TRBV5-1 with TRBJ2-2. The length of the CDR3 is 15 residues. CDR1 and CDR2 from the germline V gene are SGHRS and YFSETQ. This chain's CDR3 is CASSRSVDTGWELFF.

V is TRBV12-3 or TRBV12-4 and J is TRBJ2-1; as DNA is missing, the TRBD2 call by TCRdb cannot be tested. CDR3 length: 16 residues. CDR3 sequence reads: CASSLGGSPIYNEQFF.

This chain connects TRBV6-1 to TRBJ2-1; without DNA, the TCRdb call of TRBD2 cannot be checked. CDR1 and CDR2 (germline): MNHNS, SASEGT. This CDR3 is 11 amino acids long. The CDR3: CALSSGGVKFF.

The rearrangement uses TRBV27 and TRBJ1-2. The CDR3 has 15 amino acids. Germline values: CDR1 MNHEY, CDR2 SMNVEV (reference sequence). The CDR3 sequence: CASSLRAVSNYGYTF.

This chain connects TRBV7-2 to TRBJ2-1; TCRdb reports TRBD1, a call that lacks DNA to check it against. Germline CDR1 and CDR2: SGHTA and FQGNSA. CDR3 length: 14 amino acids. CDR3: CASSFGGNSNEQFF.

The chain couples TRBV5-1 to TRBJ2-2. CDR1 SGHRS and CDR2 YFSETQ come from the germline V gene. This CDR3 region has 15 residues. CDR3 protein: CASSLQVRNTGELFF.

The chain recombines TRBV12-3 or TRBV12-4 with TRBJ2-7; TCRdb's D call, TRBD2, is unchecked because there is no DNA. The CDR3 runs 13 residues. The CDR3 region is CASSRGLGYEQYF.

The chain joins TRBV14 to TRBJ2-1. Germline-derived CDR1 and CDR2 are SGHDN and FVKESK. The CDR3 spans 12 residues. This CDR3 is CASSHDGNEQFF.

The CDR3 region is CASSMPPTSGRMNEQFF. The chain uses TRBV19 and TRBJ2-1; TCRdb selects TRBD2, and the lack of DNA leaves this call unchecked. The CDR3 sequence is 17 residues long. Germline values: CDR1 LNHDA, CDR2 SQIVND (reference sequence).

V usage is TRBV7-3 and J usage is TRBJ2-3; there is no DNA to check the TCRdb D call of TRBD2. The CDR3 spans 15 residues. Per the germline V gene, CDR1 is SGHTA and CDR2 is FQGTGA. The CDR3 region is CASSPTSGSGHTQYF.

The V and J genes are TRBV24-1 and TRBJ2-3. This CDR3 has 14 residues. From germline, CDR1 is KGHDR and CDR2 SFDVKD. The CDR3 here is CATSGLKHTDTQYF.

The J gene is TRBJ2-5, the V gene TRBV4-1; TCRdb's D call, TRBD1, is unchecked because there is no DNA. The length of the CDR3 is 16 residues. The germline V gene has CDR1 MGHRA and CDR2 YSYEKL. CDR3 region: CASSLSTGYYQETQYF.

J is TRBJ2-7 and V is TRBV25-1; TCRdb names TRBD1, which stays unverified in the absence of DNA. The CDR3 is 14 residues long. Germline V gives CDR1 MGHDK, CDR2 SYGVNS. The CDR3 sequence is CASSERDPTYEQYF.

The rearrangement links TRBV5-5 to TRBJ1-1; checking the TCRdb D call of TRBD1 is not possible without DNA. The germline CDR1 and CDR2 sequences are SGHKS and YYEKEE (reference sequence). There are 16 residues in the CDR3. The chain's CDR3 is CASSLDRGALSAEAFF. The full variable domain, its missing parts supplied by reference TRBV5-5 and TRBJ1-1, is DAGVTQSPTHLIKTRGQQVTLRCSPISGHKSVSWYQQVLGQGPQFIFQYYEKEERGRGNFPDRFSARQFPNYSSELNVNALLLGDSALYLCASSLDRGALSAEAFFGQGTRLTVV.